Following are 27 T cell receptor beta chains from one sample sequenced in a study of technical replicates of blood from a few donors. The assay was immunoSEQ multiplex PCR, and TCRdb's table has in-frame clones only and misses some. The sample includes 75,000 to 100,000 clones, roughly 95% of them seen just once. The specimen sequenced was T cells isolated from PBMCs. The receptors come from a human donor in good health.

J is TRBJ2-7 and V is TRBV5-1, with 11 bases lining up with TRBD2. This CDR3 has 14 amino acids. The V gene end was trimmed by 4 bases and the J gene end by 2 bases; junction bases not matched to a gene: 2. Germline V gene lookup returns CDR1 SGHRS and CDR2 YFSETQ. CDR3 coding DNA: TGCGCCAGCAGCACTAGCGGGGGAACCTACGAGCAGTACTTC. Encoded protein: CASSTSGGTYEQYF.

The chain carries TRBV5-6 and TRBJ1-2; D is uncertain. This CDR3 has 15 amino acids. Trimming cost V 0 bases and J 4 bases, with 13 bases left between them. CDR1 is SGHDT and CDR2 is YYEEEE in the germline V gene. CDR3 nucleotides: TGTGCCAGCAGCTTGGGTGCGGCGATGGTCTATGGCTACACCTTC. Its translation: CASSLGAAMVYGYTF.

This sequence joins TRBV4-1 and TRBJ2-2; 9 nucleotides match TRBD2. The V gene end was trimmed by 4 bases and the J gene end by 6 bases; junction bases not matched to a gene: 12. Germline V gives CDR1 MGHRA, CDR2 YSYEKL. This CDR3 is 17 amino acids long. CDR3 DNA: TGCGCCAGCAGCCTACTCTTTGGTAGCGGGAGTTCCGGGGAGCTGTTTTTT. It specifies CASSLLFGSGSSGELFF.

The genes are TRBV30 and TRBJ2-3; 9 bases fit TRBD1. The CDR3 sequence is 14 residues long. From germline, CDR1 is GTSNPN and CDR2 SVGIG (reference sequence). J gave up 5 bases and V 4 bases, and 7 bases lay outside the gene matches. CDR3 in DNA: TGTGCCTGGACCGACAGGGGGTTTAGAGATACGCAGTATTTT. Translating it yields CAWTDRGFRDTQYF.

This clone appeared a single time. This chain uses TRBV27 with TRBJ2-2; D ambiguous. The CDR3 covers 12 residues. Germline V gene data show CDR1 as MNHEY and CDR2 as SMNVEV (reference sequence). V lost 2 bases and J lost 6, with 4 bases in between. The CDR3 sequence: CASSLGPGELFF. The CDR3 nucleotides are TGTGCCAGCAGTTTAGGGCCCGGGGAGCTGTTTTTT.

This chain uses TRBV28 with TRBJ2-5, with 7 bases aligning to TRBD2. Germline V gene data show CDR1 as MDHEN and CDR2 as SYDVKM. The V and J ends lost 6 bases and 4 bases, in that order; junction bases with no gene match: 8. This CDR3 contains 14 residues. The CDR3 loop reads CASSLGGGLETQYF. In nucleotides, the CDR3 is TGTGCCAGCAGCCTGGGGGGAGGGTTAGAGACCCAGTACTTC.

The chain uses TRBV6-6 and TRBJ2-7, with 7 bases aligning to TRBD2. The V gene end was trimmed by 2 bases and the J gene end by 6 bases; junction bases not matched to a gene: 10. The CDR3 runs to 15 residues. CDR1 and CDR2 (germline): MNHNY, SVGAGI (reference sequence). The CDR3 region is CASSYLGLGSVEQYF. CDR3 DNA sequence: TGTGCCAGCAGTTACCTTGGACTAGGTTCGGTCGAGCAGTACTTC.

In DNA form, the CDR3 reads TGTGCCTGGAACAGCGGGGCCCAGCCCCAGCATTTT. It specifies CAWNSGAQPQHF. The chain combines TRBV30 with TRBJ1-5, with D possibly matching TRBD1 (5 bases). V dropped 4 bases and J dropped 7 bases, with 11 bases sitting between them. Germline assignment: CDR1 GTSNPN and CDR2 SVGIG (reference sequence). The CDR3 sequence is 12 residues long. The full variable domain, in which reference TRBV30 and TRBJ1-5 provide the parts outside the CDR3, is SQTIHQWPATLVQPVGSPLSLECTVEGTSNPNLYWYRQAAGRGLQLLFYSVGIGQISSEVPQNLSASRPQDRQFILSSKKLLLSDSGFYLCAWNSGAQPQHFGDGTRLSIL.

The CDR3 here is CASSPGTHEQYF. DNA for the CDR3: TGTGCCAGCAGCCCCGGGACTCACGAGCAGTACTTC. The chain employs TRBV6-5 and TRBJ2-7; a possible D gene is TRBD2 (6 bases). V lost 6 bases and J lost 5, with 11 bases in between. Per the germline V gene, CDR1 is MNHEY and CDR2 is SVGAGI. CDR3 length equals 12 residues.

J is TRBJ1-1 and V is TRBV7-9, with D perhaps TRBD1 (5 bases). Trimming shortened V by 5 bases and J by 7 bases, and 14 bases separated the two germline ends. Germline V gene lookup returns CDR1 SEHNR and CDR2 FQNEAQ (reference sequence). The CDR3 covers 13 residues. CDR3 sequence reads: CASSHPGLNEAFF. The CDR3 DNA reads TGTGCCAGCAGCCATCCGGGACTGAATGAAGCTTTCTTT.

DNA for the CDR3: TGCGCCAGCAGCCAAGGCTCTCGACAGGACTACGAGCAGTACTTC. Its protein product is CASSQGSRQDYEQYF. The chain carries TRBV4-3 and TRBJ2-7; tentative D call: TRBD1 (6 bases). The CDR3 is made up of 15 amino acids. Germline values: CDR1 LGHNA, CDR2 YSLEER. V lost 1 base and J lost 3, with 13 bases in between.

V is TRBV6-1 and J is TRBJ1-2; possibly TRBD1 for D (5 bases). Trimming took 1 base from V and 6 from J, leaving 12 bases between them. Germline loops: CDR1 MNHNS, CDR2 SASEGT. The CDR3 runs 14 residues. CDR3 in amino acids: CASSEGAGNDGYTF. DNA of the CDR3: TGTGCCAGCAGTGAAGGGGCAGGGAATGATGGCTACACCTTC.

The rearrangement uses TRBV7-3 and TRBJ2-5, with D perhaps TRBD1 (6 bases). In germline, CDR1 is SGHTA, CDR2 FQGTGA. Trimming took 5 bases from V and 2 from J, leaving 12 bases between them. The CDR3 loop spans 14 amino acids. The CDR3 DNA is TGTGCCAGCAGCGCGACAGGAAATCAAGAGACCCAGTACTTC. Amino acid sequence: CASSATGNQETQYF. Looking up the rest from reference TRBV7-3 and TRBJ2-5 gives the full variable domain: GAGVSQTPSNKVTEKGKYVELRCDPISGHTALYWYRQSLGQGPEFLIYFQGTGAADDSGLPNDRFFAVRPEGSVSTLKIQRTERGDSAVYLCASSATGNQETQYFGPGTRLLVL.

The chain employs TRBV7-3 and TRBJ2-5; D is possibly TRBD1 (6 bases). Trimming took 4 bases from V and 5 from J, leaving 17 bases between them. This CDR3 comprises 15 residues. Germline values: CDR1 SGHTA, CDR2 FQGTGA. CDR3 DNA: TGTGCCAGCAGCTATACGGGACAAGGCTGGGAGACCCAGTACTTC. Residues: CASSYTGQGWETQYF.

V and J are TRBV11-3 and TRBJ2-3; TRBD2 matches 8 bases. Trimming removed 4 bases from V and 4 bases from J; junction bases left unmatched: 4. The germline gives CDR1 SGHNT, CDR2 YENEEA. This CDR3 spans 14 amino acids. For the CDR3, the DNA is TGTGCCAGCAGCTACGGGAGGGGGGCAGATACGCAGTATTTT. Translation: CASSYGRGADTQYF.

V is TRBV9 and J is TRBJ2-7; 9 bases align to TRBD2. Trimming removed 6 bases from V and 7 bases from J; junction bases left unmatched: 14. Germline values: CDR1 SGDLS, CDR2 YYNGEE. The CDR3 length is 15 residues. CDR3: CASNPAGGPREEQYF. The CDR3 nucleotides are TGTGCCAGCAATCCTGCGGGAGGGCCAAGGGAAGAGCAGTACTTC. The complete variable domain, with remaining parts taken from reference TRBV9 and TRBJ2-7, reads DSGVTQTPKHLITATGQRVTLRCSPRSGDLSVYWYQQSLDQGLQFLIQYYNGEERAKGNILERFSAQQFPDLHSELNLSSLELGDSALYFCASNPAGGPREEQYFGPGTRLTVT.

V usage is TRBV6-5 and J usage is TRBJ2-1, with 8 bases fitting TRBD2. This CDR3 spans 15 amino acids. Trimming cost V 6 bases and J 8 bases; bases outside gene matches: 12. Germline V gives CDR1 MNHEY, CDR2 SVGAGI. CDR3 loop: CASRSGSGRSYEQFF. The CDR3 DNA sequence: TGTGCCAGCAGATCCGGCAGCGGGAGAAGCTATGAGCAGTTCTTC.

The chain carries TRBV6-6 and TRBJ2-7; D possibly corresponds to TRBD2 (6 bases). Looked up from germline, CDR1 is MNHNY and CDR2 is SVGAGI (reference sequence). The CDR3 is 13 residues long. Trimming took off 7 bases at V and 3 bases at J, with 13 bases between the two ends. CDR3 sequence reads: CASTPGDFYEQYF. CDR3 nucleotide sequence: TGTGCCAGCACCCCCGGGGACTTCTACGAGCAGTACTTC.

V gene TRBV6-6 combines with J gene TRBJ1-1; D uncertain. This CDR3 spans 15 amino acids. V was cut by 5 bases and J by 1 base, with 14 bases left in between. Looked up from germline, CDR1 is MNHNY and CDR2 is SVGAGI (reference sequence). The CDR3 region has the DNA TGTGCCAGCAGTCAAACGCCGTCAGAGAACACTGAAGCTTTCTTT. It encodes CASSQTPSENTEAFF.

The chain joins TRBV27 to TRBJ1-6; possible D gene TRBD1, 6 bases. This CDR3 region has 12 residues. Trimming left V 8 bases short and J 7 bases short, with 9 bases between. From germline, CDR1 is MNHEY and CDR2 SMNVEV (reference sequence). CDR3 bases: TGTGCCAGCCGGCAGGGGAATTCACCCCTCCACTTT. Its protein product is CASRQGNSPLHF.

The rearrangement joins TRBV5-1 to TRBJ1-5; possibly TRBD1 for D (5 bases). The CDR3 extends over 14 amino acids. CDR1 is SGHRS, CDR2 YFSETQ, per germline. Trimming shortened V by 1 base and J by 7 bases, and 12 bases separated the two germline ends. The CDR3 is CASSLLSRAQPQHF. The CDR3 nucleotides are TGCGCCAGCAGCTTGCTATCCAGGGCACAGCCCCAGCATTTT.

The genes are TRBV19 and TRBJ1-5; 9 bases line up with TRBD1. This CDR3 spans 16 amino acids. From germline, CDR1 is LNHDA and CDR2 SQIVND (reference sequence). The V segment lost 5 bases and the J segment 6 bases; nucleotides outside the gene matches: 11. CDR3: CASSAGTGGRSQPQHF. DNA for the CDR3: TGTGCCAGTAGTGCGGGAACAGGGGGCAGAAGTCAGCCCCAGCATTTT.

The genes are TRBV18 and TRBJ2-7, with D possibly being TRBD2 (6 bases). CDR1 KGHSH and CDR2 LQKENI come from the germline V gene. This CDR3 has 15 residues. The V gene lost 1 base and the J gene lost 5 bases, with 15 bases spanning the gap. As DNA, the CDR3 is TGTGCCAGCTCACCACGTGTGGGGGGTAGCAACGAGCAGTACTTC. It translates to CASSPRVGGSNEQYF.

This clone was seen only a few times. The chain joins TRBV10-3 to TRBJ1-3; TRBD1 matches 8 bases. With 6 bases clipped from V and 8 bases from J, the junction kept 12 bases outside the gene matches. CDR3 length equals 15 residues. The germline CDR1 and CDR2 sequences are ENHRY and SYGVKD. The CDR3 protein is CAISPDREIVHTIYF. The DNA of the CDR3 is TGTGCCATCAGCCCGGACAGGGAGATTGTACACACCATATATTTT.

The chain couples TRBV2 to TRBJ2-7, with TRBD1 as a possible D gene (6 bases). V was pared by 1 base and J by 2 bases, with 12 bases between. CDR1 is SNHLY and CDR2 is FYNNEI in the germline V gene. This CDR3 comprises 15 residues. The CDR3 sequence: CASSEVGGQAYEQYF. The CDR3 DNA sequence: TGTGCCAGCAGTGAAGTAGGGGGACAAGCCTACGAGCAGTACTTC.

The CDR3 protein is CAILSGSVNEQFF. The CDR3 DNA reads TGTGCCATCCTTAGCGGGAGTGTAAATGAGCAGTTCTTC. V and J are TRBV2 and TRBJ2-1, with TRBD2 matching 9 bases. CDR1 and CDR2 from the germline V gene are SNHLY and FYNNEI. This CDR3 comprises 13 residues. V shed 10 bases, J shed 7 bases, and the junction held 8 bases outside the gene matches.

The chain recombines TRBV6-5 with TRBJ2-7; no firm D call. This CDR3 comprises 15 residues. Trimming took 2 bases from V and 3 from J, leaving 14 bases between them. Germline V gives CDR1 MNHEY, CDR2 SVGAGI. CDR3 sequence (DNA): TGTGCCAGCAGTTACGGAATGGGCGATAGCTACGAGCAGTACTTC. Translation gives CASSYGMGDSYEQYF.